This record looks at one T cell receptor (beta chain) sequence and its context. Its antigen is still unknown. The sample holds no much larger clone one base away, and base qualities are not on file. The junction carries 17 bases between V and J, which are trimmed by 4 bases and 4 bases respectively. The CDR3, from cysteine to phenylalanine, totals 15 residues. Only the CDR3 region is kept as DNA, spanning 45 bases read in frame from base 1. Per the germline V gene, SGHTS is the CDR1 and YDEGEE is the CDR2. This record belongs to a study of cytomegalovirus exposure and HLA in healthy donors (dated 2017 in TCRdb). Study-wide context: An earlier analysis of approximately 640 of the donors reported approximately 300 Gb of sequence data and approximately 110 million unique TCR beta sequences from about 179 million T cells. Around 330 gigabases of sequencing data and approximately 91 million unique TCR sequences made up an early release that covered about 640 HLA-typed donors. Among the approximately 430 genotyped donors, roughly 80% belonged to the genetic ancestry cluster associated with self-reported Caucasian donors. The study aimed to test whether cataloging public T cell receptors could reveal signatures of past pathogen exposure. The study used immunosequencing to profile the T cell repertoires of under 700 subjects and linked those repertoires to cytomegalovirus serostatus. A separate validation cohort of more than 100 different subjects was used in addition to the roughly 670-subject first cohort. To predict cytomegalovirus infection status, the study combined high-throughput TCR immunosequencing, statistical association of individual TCRs with disease status, and machine learning. A later analysis re-analyzed previously published TCR beta repertoires from approximately 700 donors and added high-resolution HLA genotyping to study TCR occurrence patterns. Rather than using new phenotypic data, the later analysis identified candidate immune exposures from TCR beta sequences and from how often those sequences occurred across donors. An earlier analysis of some 600 of the donors applied high-throughput TCR beta sequencing to assess whether each TCR beta V gene segment acted as functional or pseudogenic. Donor age, sex, ethnicity and CMV serostatus were compiled alongside the repertoire data. A later genetic analysis used genome-wide SNP genotypes for about 65% of the roughly 700 donors, treating that subset as a discovery cohort. All discovery cohort repertoires had been generated using a single sequencing platform. HLA typing included class I and class II loci at four-digit resolution. The number of donors typed differed by locus, with about 629-640 for A, B, C, DRB1 and DQB1, around 500 for DQA1, under 610 for DPA1, and roughly 450 for DPB1. A few DR-DQ haplotypes were treated as single units for association and clustering because of strong linkage in the cohort. Among 398 genotyped donors of the cohort, an average of about 220,000 unique TCR beta nucleotide sequences was sequenced per donor, of which roughly 18% were non-productive.

The cohort consisted of approximately 690 healthy bone marrow donors. All cohort members were sampled while nominally healthy, although unrecorded immune exposures were likely present. The donor was CMV seropositive and was included in the group of 250 to 350 seropositive cohort members. Each donor provided a peripheral blood sample, and peripheral blood mononuclear cells were used for TCR beta sequencing. Genomic DNA extraction from the blood cell samples was performed with the Qiagen DNeasy Blood Extraction Kit. Findings and caveats that apply to the study as a whole: In a later analysis, the rate of TCR association differed among HLA loci, with DRB1 alleles having the most associated TCRs and HLA-C alleles having the fewest. A further reported finding was that TCR beta sequences accurately predicted the HLA-A and HLA-B alleles for most subjects in the first cohort. The sequencing pipeline was judged likely to have produced a cluster of highly shared sequence variants as a technical artifact. The presence/absence analyses assumed that sequencing depth was roughly uniform across donors, and that assumption may not be true. Because some donors lacked HLA typing at each locus, the association tests relied only on the typed subset. According to a later analysis, most CMV-associated TCR beta chains appeared to be HLA-restricted, and the HLA associations seemed to be driven largely by CMV exposure. Immune exposure information for the cohort was limited to CMV serostatus. The study gave a list of 150 to 200 TCR beta chains associated with cytomegalovirus. Most TCR sequences were observed very rarely across donors, whereas some public TCRs were present in many individuals. The earlier analysis of approximately 590 of the donors excluded roughly 17 rarely observed V segments, including chromosome 9 orphons, because counts were too low. Assigning TCR associations to individual alleles was difficult when HLA alleles, especially DR and DQ, strongly co-occurred. The classifier was reported to diagnose cytomegalovirus status with high specificity and sensitivity in both the original and validation cohorts. In a later analysis, HLA-associated TCR beta chains were found to be more clonally expanded and to have lower generation probabilities than equally common non-associated chains. The 87-base-pair reads could not distinguish some IMGT-functional V segments, including TRBV6-2 and TRBV6-3, so those segments were excluded. A later genetic analysis associated a missense DCLRE1C variant with V-gene and J-gene trimming of TCR beta chains, and an independent cohort replicated the association. Broadly in line with IMGT annotations, most TCR beta V segments showed up in productive rearrangements about 87% or about 30% of the time in an earlier analysis of about 500 of the donors. In vitro tests confirmed that a few of the cytomegalovirus-associated TCR beta chains recognize cytomegalovirus antigens. According to a later analysis, parvovirus B19, influenza, CMV and Epstein-Barr virus appeared linked to several top co-occurrence clusters. It was suggested by the authors that the approach could potentially be generalized to other disease states and immunological phenotypes. In a later analysis, some 18,000 TCR beta sequences were associated with specific HLA alleles at a false discovery rate of 0.05. In this cohort, only TCR beta chains were sequenced, and detectable features were limited by the absence of alpha or paired-chain data. Correlated functional status among segregating V segments might reflect linkage disequilibrium, but an unknown experimental factor could not be ruled out. In a later genetic analysis, fewer N-insertions in productive TCRs were reported among donors in an Asian-associated ancestry cluster than the 666-donor mean.

To prepare the library, the immunoSEQ multiplex PCR assay was applied. A mixture of 60 forward primers for TCR Vbeta segments and 13 reverse primers for TCR Jbeta segments was used in the multiplex PCR. The CDR3 region of rearranged TCR beta genes was amplified from genomic DNA by a multiplex PCR assay. The amplified TCR beta libraries were sequenced on the Illumina HiSeq System as 87-base-pair reads. The authors processed their data as follows. In a later analysis, approximately 74 million unique TCR beta chains were counted across the 500 to 850 repertoires, and roughly 11 million of these chains were shared by at least two donors. A nearest-neighbor algorithm error-corrected the raw reads and collapsed the reads into unique sequences, merging closely related sequences to remove PCR and sequencing errors. V, D and J gene segments were assigned by aligning CDR3 sequences to IMGT reference sequences. For a sequence to be retained, at least a six-nucleotide match to both a V gene segment and a J gene segment was required. Rearrangements were classified as productive when the CDR3 lacked stop codons and remained in frame with V and J, and all other rearrangements were classified as non-productive. Following IMGT convention, CDR3 was defined as the stretch from the second conserved V-encoded cysteine up to the conserved J-encoded phenylalanine. The earlier analysis of about 560 of the donors excluded any sequence lacking an unambiguous match to a single V gene segment. In an earlier analysis of approximately 610 of the donors, V segments were called functional above 56.7% productive rearrangements and were called segregating when the between-donor standard deviation exceeded 5%. A statistical classification framework was built for diagnosing cytomegalovirus status from the catalog of TCR beta chain sequences. In a later analysis, V and J genes were assigned by comparing TCR nucleotide sequences against IMGT/GENE-DB human TR gene sequences. A later analysis assigned CDR3 sequences and most-parsimonious VDJ recombination scenarios with the TCRdist pipeline. In a later analysis, every TCR beta chain was defined by the combination of its CDR3 amino acid sequence and its V-gene family, and reads without a unique V-gene family were dropped. To address suspected cross-contamination and a sequencing artifact, a later analysis removed a few hundred highly shared, low-generation-probability nucleotide sequences. For each public chain, a later analysis derived a clonal expansion index from normalized ranks of inferred template counts within each repertoire. In a later analysis, generation probabilities were computed using a VDJ recombination model fitted to out-of-frame rearrangements, and the results were checked against IGoR. Hypergeometric tests were used in a later analysis to score TCR-TCR, TCR-HLA and TCR-CMV co-occurrence, with a repertoire-size bias correction applied to the TCR pairs. A later analysis estimated false discovery rates by permuting HLA or CMV assignments 20 times. In a later analysis, co-occurring TCRs were grouped with DBSCAN, and TCRdist sequence similarity was added when clustering was performed within HLA-allele-positive subsets. For co-occurrence clustering, repertoires with fewer than 30,000 or more than 120,000 public chains were excluded, along with roughly 5 repertoires with anomalous nucleotide sharing. TCRdb stores this immuneACCESS table with in-frame sequences only. Part of the clones is absent; in the studies checked, under half of the shortfall reflects unresolved V genes, and no reason is known for the rest. That table furnishes V, J and clone size, whereas the DNA furnished D and trimming. This sample comprises about 130,000 clones, roughly 70% of them detected only once. The top ten hold around 4.1% of the sample.

Sequenced sample: PBMCs. The origin of this receptor is a man between 18 and 35 years old in good health and CMV-seropositive. This chain joins TRBV5-8 to TRBJ1-2, with a weak D call of TRBD1 (5 bases match). The CDR3 region reads CASSPWQGGLYGYTF. The base sequence is TGTGCCAGCAGCCCCTGGCAGGGAGGTCTCTATGGCTACACCTTC.